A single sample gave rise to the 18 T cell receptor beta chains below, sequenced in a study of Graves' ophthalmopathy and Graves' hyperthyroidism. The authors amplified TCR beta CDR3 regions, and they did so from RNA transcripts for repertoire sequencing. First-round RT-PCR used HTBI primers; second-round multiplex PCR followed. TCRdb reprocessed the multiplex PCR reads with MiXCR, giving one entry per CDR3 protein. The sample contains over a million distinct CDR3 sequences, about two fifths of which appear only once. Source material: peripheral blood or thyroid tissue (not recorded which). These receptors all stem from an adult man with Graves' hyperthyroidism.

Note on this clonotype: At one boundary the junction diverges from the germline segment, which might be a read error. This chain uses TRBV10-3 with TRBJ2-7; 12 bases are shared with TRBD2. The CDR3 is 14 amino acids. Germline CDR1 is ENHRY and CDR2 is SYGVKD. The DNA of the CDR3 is TGTGCCAGCAGTTGGGGACTAGCGGGTAACGAGCAGTACTTC. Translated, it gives CASSWGLAGNEQYF.

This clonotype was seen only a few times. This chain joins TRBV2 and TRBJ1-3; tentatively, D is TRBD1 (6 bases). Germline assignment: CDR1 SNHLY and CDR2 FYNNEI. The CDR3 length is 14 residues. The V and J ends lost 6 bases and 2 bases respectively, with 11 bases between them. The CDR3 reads CASRTTGTGNTIYF. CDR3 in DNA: TGTGCCAGCAGAACCACAGGGACTGGAAACACCATATATTTT. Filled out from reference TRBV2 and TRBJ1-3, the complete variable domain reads EPEVTQTPSHQVTQMGQEVILRCVPISNHLYFYWYRQILGQKVEFLVSFYNNEISEKSEIFDDQFSVERPDGSNFTLKIRSTKLEDSAMYFCASRTTGTGNTIYFGEGSWLTVV.

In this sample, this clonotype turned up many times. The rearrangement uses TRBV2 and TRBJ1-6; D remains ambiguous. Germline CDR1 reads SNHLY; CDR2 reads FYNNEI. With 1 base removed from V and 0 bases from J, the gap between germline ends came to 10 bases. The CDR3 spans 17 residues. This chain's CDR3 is CASSEGTPSSYNSPLHF. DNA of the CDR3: TGTGCCAGCAGTGAAGGCACTCCGAGCTCCTATAATTCACCCCTCCACTTT.

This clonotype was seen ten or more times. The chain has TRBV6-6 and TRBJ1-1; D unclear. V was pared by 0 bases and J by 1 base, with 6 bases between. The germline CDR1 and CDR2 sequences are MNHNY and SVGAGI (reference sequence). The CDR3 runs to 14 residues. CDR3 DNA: TGTGCCAGCAGTTACTCAAGGCAGAACACTGAAGCTTTCTTT. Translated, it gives CASSYSRQNTEAFF.

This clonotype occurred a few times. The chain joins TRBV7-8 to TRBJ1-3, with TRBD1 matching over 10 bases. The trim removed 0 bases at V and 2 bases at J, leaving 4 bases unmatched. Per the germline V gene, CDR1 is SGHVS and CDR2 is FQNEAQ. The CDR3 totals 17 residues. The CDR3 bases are TGTGCCAGCAGCTTAGCGCGGGGACAGGGGCCTGGAAACACCATATATTTT. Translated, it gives CASSLARGQGPGNTIYF.

CDR3 sequence reads: CASSQRRSAGELFF. Here the CDR3 DNA reads TGTGCCAGCAGCCAGAGGAGAAGCGCCGGGGAGCTGTTTTTT. The rearrangement joins TRBV7-9 to TRBJ2-2, with D uncertain. The V end lost 5 bases, the J end lost 6 bases, and 13 bases lay between the germline ends. This CDR3 is 14 amino acids long. Germline CDR1 is SEHNR and CDR2 is FQNEAQ (reference sequence).

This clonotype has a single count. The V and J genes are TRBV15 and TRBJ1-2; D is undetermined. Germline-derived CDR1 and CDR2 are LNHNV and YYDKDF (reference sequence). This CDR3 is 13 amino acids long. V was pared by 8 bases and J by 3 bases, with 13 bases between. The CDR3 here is CATSREFDYGYTF. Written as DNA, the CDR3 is TGTGCCACCTCACGGGAGTTTGACTATGGCTACACCTTC.

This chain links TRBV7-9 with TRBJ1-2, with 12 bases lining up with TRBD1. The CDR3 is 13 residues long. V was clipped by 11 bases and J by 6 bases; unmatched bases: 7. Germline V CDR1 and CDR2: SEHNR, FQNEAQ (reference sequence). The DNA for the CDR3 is TGTGCCGCCCGGGACAGGGGGCCGGATGGCTACACCTTC. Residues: CAARDRGPDGYTF. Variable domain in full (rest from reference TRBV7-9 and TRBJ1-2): DTGVSQNPRHKITKRGQNVTFRCDPISEHNRLYWYRQTLGQGPEFLTYFQNEAQLEKSRLLSDRFSAERPKGSFSTLEIQRTEQGDSAMYLCAARDRGPDGYTFGSGTRLTVV.

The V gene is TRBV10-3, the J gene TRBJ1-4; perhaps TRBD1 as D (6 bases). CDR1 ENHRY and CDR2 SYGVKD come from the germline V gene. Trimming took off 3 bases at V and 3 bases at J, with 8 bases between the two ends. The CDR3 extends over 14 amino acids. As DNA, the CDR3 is TGTGCCATCAGTGACAGGGGACCTAATGAAAAACTGTTTTTT. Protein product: CAISDRGPNEKLFF.

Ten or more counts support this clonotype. In DNA form, the CDR3 reads TGTGCCAGCGCCGTGAGGAGAGAAGAGACCCAGTACTTC. The encoded protein is CASAVRREETQYF. The V and J genes are TRBV19 and TRBJ2-5; D not certain. This CDR3 has 13 residues. Germline V CDR1 and CDR2: LNHDA, SQIVND (reference sequence). V was cut by 9 bases and J by 3 bases, with 14 bases left in between.

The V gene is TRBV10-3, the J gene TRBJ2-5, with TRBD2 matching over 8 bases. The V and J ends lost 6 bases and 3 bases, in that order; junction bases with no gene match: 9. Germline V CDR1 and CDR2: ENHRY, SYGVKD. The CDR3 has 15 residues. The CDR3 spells CAISDSGSGKETQYF. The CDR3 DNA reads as TGTGCCATCAGCGACTCAGGTAGCGGGAAAGAGACCCAGTACTTC.

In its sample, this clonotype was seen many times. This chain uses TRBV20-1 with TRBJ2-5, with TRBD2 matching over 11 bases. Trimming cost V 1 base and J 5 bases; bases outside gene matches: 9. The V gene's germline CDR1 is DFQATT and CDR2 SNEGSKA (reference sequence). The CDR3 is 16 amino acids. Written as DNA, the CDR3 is TGCAGTGCTAGAGTAGCTAGCGGGAGGTCTTCGGAGACCCAGTACTTC. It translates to CSARVASGRSSETQYF.

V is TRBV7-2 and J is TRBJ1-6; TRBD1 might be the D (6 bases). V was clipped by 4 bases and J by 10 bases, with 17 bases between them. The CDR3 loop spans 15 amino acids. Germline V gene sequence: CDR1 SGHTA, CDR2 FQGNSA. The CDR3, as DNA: TGTGCCAGCAGCTGGAACAGGGAAGGTCCCTCACCCCTCCACTTT. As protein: CASSWNREGPSPLHF.

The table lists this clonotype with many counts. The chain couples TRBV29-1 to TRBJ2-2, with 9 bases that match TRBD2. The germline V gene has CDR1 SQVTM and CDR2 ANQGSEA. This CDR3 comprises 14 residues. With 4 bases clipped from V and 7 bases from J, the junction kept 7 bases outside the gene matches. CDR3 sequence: CSVVAGGPGGELFF. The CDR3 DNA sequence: TGCAGCGTTGTTGCGGGAGGGCCCGGCGGGGAGCTGTTTTTT.

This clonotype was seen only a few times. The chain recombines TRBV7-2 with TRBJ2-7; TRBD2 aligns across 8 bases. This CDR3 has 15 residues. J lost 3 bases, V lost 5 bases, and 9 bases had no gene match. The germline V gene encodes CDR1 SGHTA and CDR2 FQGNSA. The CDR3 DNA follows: TGTGCCAGCAGCCCTCGGGGGGGGCGCCTCTACGAGCAGTACTTC. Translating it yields CASSPRGGRLYEQYF.

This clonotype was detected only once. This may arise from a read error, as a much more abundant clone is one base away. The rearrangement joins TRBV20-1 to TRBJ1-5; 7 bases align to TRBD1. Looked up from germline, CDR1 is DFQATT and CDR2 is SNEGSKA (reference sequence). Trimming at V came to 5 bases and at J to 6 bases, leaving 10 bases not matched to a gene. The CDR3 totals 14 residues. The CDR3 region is CSADRVEGSQPQHF. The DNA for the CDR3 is TGCAGTGCTGACAGGGTGGAGGGCAGTCAGCCCCAGCATTTT.

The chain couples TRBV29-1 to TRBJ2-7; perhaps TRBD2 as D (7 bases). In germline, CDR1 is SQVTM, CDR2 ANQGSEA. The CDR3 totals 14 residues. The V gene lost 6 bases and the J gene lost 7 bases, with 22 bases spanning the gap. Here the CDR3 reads CSVAGASGAREQYF. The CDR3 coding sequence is TGCAGCGTCGCGGGGGCCTCGGGGGCAAGAGAGCAGTACTTC.

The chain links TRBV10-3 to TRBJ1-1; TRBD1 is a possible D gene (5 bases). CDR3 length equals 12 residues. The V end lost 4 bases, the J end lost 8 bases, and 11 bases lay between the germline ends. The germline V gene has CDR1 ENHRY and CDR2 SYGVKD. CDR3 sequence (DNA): TGTGCCATCAGTGGTGGGACCGCCGAAGCTTTCTTT. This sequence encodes CAISGGTAEAFF.